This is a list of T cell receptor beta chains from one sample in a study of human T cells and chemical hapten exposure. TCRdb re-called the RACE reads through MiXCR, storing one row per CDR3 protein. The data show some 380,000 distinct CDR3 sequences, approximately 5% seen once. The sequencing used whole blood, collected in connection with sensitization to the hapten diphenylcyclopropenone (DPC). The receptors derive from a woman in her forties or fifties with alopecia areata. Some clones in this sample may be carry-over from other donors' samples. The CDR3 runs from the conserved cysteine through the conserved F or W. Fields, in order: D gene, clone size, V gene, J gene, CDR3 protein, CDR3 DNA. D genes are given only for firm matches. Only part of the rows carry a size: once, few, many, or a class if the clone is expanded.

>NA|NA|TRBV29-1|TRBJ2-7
CSVERQPDEYEQYF
TGCAGCGTTGAAAGGCAGCCGGACGAGTACGAGCAGTACTTC
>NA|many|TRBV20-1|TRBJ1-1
CSAYQGDTEAFF
TGCAGTGCTTATCAAGGCGACACTGAAGCTTTCTTT
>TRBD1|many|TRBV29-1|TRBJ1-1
CSVQGATEAFF
TGCAGCGTTCAGGGGGCTACTGAAGCTTTCTTT
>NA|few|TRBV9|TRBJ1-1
CASSVGGPNTEAFF
TGTGCCAGCAGCGTAGGTGGGCCGAACACTGAAGCTTTCTTT
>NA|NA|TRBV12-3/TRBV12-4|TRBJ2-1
CASSLGRGSYNEQFF
TGTGCCAGCAGTTTAGGACGGGGATCCTACAATGAGCAGTTCTTC
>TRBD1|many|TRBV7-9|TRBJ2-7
CASSSPRDRGYEQYF
TGTGCCAGCAGCTCCCCACGGGACAGGGGCTACGAGCAGTACTTC
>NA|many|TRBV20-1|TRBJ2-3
CSASELGEYTQYF
TGCAGTGCTAGCGAGTTGGGGGAATATACGCAGTATTTT
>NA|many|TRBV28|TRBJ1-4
CASSPPGANEKLFF
TGTGCCAGCAGTCCCCCGGGGGCAAATGAAAAACTGTTTTTT
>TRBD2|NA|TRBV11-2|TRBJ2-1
CASSSYSGSSYNEQFF
TGTGCCAGCAGCTCCTATAGCGGGAGCTCCTACAATGAGCAGTTCTTC
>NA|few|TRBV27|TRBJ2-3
CASSLLRGAASTDTQYF
TGTGCCAGCAGTTTATTACGAGGGGCGGCTAGCACAGATACGCAGTATTTT
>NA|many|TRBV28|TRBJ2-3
CASSTAVSGSTDTQYF
TGTGCCAGCAGTACCGCCGTGAGCGGGAGCACAGATACGCAGTATTTT
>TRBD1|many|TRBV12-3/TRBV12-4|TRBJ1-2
CASTPGSGGRVRYTF
TGTGCCAGCACCCCCGGGTCAGGGGGGAGAGTTCGGTACACCTTC
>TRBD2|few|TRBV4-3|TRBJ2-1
CASSQLRETDNEQFF
TGCGCCAGCAGCCAATTGCGGGAGACGGACAATGAGCAGTTCTTC
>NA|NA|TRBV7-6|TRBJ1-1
CASSLRSGADTEAFF
TGTGCCAGCAGCCTGAGGTCAGGGGCCGACACTGAAGCTTTCTTT
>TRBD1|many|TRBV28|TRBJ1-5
CASSSRQGWDQPQHF
TGTGCCAGCAGTTCCCGACAGGGGTGGGATCAGCCCCAGCATTTT
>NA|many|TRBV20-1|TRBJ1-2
CSGPAGYGYTF
TGCAGTGGTCCGGCAGGCTATGGCTACACCTTC
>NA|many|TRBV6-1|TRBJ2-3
CASSEDVISTDTQYF
TGTGCCAGCAGTGAAGACGTGATTTCGACAGATACGCAGTATTTT
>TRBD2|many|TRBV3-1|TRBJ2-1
CASSPPGLPLEGEQFF
TGTGCCAGCAGCCCGCCGGGACTACCTCTAGAGGGGGAGCAGTTCTTC
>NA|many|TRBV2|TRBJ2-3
CASSTGAADTQYF
TGTGCCAGCTCCACTGGGGCAGCAGATACGCAGTATTTT
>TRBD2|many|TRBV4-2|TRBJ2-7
CASSPALAGWYEQYF
TGTGCCAGCAGCCCTGCGCTAGCGGGGTGGTACGAGCAGTACTTC
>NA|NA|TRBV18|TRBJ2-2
CASSPLGVNTGELFF
TGTGCCAGCTCACCACTCGGAGTTAACACCGGGGAGCTGTTTTTT
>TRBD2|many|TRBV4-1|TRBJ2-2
CASSQIAGDTGELFF
TGCGCCAGCAGCCAGATAGCGGGCGACACCGGGGAGCTGTTTTTT
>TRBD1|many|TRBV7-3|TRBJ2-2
CASSYMTGANTGELFF
TGTGCTAGCAGCTACATGACAGGGGCAAACACCGGGGAGCTGTTTTTT
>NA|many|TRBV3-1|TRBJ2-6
CASSQGRGGAGANVLTF
TGTGCCAGCAGCCAAGGCAGGGGAGGAGCTGGGGCCAACGTCCTGACTTTC
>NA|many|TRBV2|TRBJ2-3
CASSVVGADTQYF
TGTGCCAGCAGTGTAGTCGGGGCAGATACGCAGTATTTT
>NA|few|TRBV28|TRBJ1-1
CASSLVGVGGTEAFF
TGTGCCAGCAGCTTGGTCGGGGTGGGCGGCACTGAAGCTTTCTTT
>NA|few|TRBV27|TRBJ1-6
CASSLGALGNSPLHF
TGTGCCAGCAGTTTAGGGGCACTCGGGAATTCACCCCTCCACTTT
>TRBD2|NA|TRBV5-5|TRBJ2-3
CASSPRRTSGASTDTQYF
TGTGCCAGCAGCCCAAGAAGGACTAGCGGAGCTAGCACAGATACGCAGTATTTT
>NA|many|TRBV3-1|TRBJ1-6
CASSQEGSQYYPLHF
TGTGCCAGCAGCCAAGAAGGTTCACAGTATTATCCCCTCCACTTT
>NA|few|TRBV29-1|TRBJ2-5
CSVTVSQRTQYF
TGCAGCGTTACGGTTAGTCAGCGGACCCAGTACTTC
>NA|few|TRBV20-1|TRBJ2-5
CSALTDGQETQYF
TGCAGTGCTCTGACAGACGGACAAGAGACCCAGTACTTC
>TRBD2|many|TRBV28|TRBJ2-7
CASSFISGKPYEQYF
TGTGCCAGCAGTTTTATTAGCGGGAAACCCTACGAGCAGTACTTC
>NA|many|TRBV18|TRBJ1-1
CASSSGTAFQAFF
TGTGCCAGCTCATCCGGGACGGCTTTTCAAGCTTTCTTT
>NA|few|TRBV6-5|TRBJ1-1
CASSYDTGMNTEAFF
TGTGCCAGCAGTTACGACACAGGAATGAACACTGAAGCTTTCTTT
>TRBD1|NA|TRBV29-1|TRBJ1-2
CCVEQTGGGYGYTF
TGCTGCGTTGAACAAACAGGGGGCGGCTATGGCTACACCTTC
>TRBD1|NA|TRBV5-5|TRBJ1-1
CASRHRDRELEAFF
TGTGCCAGCAGACACCGGGACAGGGAATTGGAAGCTTTCTTT
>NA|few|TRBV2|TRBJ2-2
CASSGGGSNTGELFF
TGTGCCAGCAGTGGGGGCGGGTCGAACACCGGGGAGCTGTTTTTT
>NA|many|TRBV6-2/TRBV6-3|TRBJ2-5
CASSYEGDQETQYF
TGTGCCAGCAGTTACGAGGGAGACCAAGAGACCCAGTACTTC
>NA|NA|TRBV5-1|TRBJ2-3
CASSLAAASTDTQYF
TGCGCCAGCAGCTTGGCGGCAGCGAGCACAGATACGCAGTATTTT